This T cell receptor (beta chain) is from a study of a mutant IDH1 vaccine in newly diagnosed glioma. For the study at large: Beginning 4-6 weeks after radiotherapy alone, or with temozolomide cycles, vaccination took place. Most patients had received both radiotherapy and temozolomide, the prior options being radiotherapy, temozolomide, or both.

Notes on the study in general: Pseudoprogression showed no apparent link to changes in top peripheral T cell clonotypes. Of the patients, less than 95% had vaccine-induced immune responses.

This CDR3 contains 12 residues. This clone was counted a single time. Its antigen is unidentified. Produced via immunoSEQ multiplex PCR; TCRdb's table is partial and in-frame only. The table shows approximately 50,000 clones, with more than 75% occurring only once. Time point defined: week 23, last vaccination. With topical imiquimod, each dose of the vaccine consisted of 300 ug of mutant IDH1 20-mer peptide. The specimen comprised PBMCs, sampled from a glioma patient whose treatment included an IDH1 peptide vaccine. The chain employs TRBV21-1 and TRBJ2-7; TRBD1 is the table's D call and was not checked against the DNA. TRBV21-1 is classified as a pseudogene. The source is a man aged 35-49 years with glioma. CDR3 residues: CASSRTTYEQYF. CDR3 sequence (DNA): TGTGCCAGCAGCCGCACAACCTACGAGCAGTACTTC.